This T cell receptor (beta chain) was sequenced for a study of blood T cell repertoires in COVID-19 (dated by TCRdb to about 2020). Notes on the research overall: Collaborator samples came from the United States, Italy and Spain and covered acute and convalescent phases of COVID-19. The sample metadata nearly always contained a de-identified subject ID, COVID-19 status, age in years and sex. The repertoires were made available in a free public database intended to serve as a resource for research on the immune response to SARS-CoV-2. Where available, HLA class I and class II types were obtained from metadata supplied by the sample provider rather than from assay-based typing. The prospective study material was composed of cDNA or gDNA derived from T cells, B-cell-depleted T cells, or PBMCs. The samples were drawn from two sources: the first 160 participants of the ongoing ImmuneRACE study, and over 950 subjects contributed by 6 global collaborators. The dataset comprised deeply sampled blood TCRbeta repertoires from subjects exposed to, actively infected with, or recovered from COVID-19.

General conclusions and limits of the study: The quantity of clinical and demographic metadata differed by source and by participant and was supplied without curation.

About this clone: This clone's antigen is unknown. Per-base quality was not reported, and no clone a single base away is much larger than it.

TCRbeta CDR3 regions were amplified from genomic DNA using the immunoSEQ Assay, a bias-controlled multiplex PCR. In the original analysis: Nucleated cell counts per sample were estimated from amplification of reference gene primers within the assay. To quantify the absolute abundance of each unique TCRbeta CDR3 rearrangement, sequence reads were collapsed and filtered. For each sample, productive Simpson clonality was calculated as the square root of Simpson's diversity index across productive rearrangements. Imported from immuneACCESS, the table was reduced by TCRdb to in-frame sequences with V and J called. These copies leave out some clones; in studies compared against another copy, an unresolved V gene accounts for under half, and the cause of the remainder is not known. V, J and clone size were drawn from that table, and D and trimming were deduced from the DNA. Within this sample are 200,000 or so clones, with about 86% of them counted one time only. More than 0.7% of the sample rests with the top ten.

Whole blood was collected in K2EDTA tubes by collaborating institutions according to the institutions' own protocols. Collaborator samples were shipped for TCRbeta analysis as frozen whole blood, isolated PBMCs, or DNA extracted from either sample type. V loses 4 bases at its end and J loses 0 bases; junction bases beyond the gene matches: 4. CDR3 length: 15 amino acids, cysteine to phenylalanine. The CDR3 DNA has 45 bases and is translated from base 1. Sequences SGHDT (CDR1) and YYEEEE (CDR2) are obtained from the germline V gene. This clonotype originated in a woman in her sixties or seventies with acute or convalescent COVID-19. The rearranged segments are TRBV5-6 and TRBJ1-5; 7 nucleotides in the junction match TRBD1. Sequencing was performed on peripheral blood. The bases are TGTGCCAGCAGCGCAGGGGGTTATAGCAATCAGCCCCAGCATTTT. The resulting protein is CASSAGGYSNQPQHF.